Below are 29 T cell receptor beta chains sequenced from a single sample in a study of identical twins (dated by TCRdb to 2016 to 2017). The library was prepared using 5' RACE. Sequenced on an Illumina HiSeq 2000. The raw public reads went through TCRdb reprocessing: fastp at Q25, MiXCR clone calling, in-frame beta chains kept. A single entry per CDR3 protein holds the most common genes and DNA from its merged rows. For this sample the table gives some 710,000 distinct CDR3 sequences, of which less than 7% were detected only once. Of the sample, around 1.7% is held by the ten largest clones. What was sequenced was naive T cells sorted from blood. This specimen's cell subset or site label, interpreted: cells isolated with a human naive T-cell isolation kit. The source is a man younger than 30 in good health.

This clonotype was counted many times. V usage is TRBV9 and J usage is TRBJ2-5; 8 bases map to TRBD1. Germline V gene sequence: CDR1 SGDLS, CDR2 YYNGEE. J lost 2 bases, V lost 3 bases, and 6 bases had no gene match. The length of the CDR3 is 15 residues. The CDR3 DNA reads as TGTGCCAGCAGCGAGCGACAGGGGTGGCAAGAGACCCAGTACTTC. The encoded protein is CASSERQGWQETQYF.

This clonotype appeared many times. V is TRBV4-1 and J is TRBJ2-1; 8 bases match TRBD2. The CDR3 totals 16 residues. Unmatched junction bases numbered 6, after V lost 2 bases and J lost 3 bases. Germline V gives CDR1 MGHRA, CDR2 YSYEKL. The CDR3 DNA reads TGCGCCAGCAGCCAAAGGAAAGCGGGAGTCTACAATGAGCAGTTCTTC. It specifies CASSQRKAGVYNEQFF.

The CDR3 loop is CASRPGRTYVDEQFF. In nucleotides, the CDR3 is TGTGCCAGCAGACCGGGACGGACGTACGTGGATGAGCAGTTCTTC. The chain joins TRBV12-3 or TRBV12-4 to TRBJ2-1; D may match TRBD1 or TRBD2 (5 bases each). Between the trimmed V and J ends, which lost 6 bases and 8 bases, there was a span of 20 bases. The CDR3 runs 15 residues.

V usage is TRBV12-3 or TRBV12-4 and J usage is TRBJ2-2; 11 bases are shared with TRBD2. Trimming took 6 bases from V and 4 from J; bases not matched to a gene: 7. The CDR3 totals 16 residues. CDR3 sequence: CASRPTSGRATGELFF. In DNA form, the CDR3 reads TGTGCCAGCAGGCCCACTAGCGGGAGAGCCACCGGGGAGCTGTTTTTT.

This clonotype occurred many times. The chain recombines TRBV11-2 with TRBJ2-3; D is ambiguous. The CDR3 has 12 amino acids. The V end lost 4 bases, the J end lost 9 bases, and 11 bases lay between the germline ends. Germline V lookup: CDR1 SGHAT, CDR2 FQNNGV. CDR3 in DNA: TGTGCCAGCAGCTCGGACCGTGTAACGCAGTATTTT. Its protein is CASSSDRVTQYF. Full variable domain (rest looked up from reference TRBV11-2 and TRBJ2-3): EAGVAQSPRYKIIEKRQSVAFWCNPISGHATLYWYQQILGQGPKLLIQFQNNGVVDDSQLPKDRFSAERLKGVDSTLKIQPAKLEDSAVYLCASSSDRVTQYFGPGTRLTVL.

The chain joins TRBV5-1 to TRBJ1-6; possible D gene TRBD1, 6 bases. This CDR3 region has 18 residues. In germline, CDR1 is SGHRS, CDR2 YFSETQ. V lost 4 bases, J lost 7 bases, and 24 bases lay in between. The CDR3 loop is CASSPPGGTDRRNSPLHF. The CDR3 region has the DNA TGCGCCAGCAGCCCACCCGGAGGTACTGACAGGAGGAATTCACCCCTCCACTTT.

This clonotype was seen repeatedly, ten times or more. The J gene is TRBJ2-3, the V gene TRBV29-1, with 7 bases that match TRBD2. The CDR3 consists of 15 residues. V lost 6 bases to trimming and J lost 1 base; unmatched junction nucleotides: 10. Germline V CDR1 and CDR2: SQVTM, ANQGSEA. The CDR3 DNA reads TGCAGCGTCGGGTCCCGGGGGAGGGGCACAGATACGCAGTATTTT. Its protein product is CSVGSRGRGTDTQYF.

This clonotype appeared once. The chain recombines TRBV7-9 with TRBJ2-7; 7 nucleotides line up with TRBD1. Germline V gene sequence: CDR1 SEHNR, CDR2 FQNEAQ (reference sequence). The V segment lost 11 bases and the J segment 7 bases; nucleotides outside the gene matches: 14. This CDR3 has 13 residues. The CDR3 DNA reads TGTGCCTCCCGACAGGGTATTGCCGGTGAGCAGTACGTC. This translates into CASRQGIAGEQYV.

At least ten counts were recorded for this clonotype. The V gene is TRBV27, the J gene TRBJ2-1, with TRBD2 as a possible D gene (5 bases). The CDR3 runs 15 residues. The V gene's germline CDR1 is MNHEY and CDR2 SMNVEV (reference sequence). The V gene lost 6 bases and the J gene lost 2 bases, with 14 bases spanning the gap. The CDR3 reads CASSSVEGPYNEQFF. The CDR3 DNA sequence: TGTGCCAGCAGCTCGGTAGAGGGCCCCTACAATGAGCAGTTCTTC.

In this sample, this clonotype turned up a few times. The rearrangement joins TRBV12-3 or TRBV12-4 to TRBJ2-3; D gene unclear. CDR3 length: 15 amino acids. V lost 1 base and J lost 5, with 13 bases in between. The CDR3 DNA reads TGTGCCAGCAGTTTAGAGGCAGGTCCAAAAGATACGCAGTATTTT. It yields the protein CASSLEAGPKDTQYF.

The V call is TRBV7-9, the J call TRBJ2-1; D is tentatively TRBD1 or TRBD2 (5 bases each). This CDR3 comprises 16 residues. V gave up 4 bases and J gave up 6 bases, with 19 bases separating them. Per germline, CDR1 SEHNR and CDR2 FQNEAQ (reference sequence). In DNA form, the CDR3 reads TGTGCCAGCAGCTCGGTGGGACGCGAGGGCTTCAATGAGCAGTTCTTC. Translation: CASSSVGREGFNEQFF. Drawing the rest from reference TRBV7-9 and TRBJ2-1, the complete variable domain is DTGVSQNPRHKITKRGQNVTFRCDPISEHNRLYWYRQTLGQGPEFLTYFQNEAQLEKSRLLSDRFSAERPKGSFSTLEIQRTEQGDSAMYLCASSSVGREGFNEQFFGPGTRLTVL.

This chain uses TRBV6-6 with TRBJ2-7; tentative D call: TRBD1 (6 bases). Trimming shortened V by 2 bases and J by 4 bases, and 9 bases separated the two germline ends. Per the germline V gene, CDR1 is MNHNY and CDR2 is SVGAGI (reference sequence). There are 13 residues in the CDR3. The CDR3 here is CASSYRGIYEQYF. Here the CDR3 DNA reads TGTGCCAGCAGTTACAGGGGGATTTACGAGCAGTACTTC.

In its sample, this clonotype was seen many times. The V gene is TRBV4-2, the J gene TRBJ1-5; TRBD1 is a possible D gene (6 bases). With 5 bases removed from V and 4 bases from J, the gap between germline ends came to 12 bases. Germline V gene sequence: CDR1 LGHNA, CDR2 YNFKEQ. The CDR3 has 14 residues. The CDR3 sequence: CASSEVQGNQPQHF. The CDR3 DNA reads TGTGCCAGCAGCGAAGTTCAGGGGAATCAGCCCCAGCATTTT.

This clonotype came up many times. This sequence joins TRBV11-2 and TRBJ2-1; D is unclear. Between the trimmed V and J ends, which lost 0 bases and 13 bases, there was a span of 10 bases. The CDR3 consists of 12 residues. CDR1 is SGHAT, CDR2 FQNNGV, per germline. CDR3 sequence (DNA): TGTGCCAGCAGCTTAGATGCGCGTTTCCAGTTCTTC. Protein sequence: CASSLDARFQFF.

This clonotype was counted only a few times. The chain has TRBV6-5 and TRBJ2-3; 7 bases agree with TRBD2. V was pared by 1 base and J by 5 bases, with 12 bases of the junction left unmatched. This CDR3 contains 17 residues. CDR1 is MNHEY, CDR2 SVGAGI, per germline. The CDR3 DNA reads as TGTGCCAGCAGTTACTTACCTAGCGGAACCCTGGGAGATACGCAGTATTTT. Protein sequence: CASSYLPSGTLGDTQYF.

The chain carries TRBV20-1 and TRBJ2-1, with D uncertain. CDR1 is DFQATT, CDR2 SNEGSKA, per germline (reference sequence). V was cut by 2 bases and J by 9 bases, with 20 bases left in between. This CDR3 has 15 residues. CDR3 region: CSARTVAGGLGEQFF. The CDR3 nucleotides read TGCAGTGCTAGAACTGTGGCTGGCGGTCTGGGTGAGCAGTTCTTC.

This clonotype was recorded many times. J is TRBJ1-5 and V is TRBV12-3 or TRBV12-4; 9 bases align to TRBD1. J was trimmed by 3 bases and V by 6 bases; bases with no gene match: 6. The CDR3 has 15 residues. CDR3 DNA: TGTGCCAGCAGCCCGGGACAGGGAACCAATCAGCCCCAGCATTTT. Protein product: CASSPGQGTNQPQHF.

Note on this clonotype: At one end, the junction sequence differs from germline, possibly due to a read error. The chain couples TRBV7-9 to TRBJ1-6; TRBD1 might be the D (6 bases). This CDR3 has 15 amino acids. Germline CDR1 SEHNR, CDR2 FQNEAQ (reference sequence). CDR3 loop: CASSSGGPGNSPLHF. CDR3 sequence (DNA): TGTGCTAGCAGCTCCGGGGGGCCGGGGAATTCACCCCTCCACTTT.

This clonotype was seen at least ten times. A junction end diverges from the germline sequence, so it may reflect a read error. CDR3 in DNA: TGTGCCAGCAGCTTAGAGGGGAGCACAGATACGCAGTATTTT. Encoded protein: CASSLEGSTDTQYF. This sequence joins TRBV5-1 and TRBJ2-3, with D possibly being TRBD1 or TRBD2 (5 bases each). The germline CDR1 and CDR2 sequences are SGHRS and YFSETQ. The CDR3 extends over 14 amino acids.

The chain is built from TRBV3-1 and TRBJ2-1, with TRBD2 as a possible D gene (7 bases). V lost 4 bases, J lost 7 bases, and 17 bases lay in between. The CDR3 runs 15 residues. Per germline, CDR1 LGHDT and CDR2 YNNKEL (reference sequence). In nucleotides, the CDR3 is TGTGCCAGCAGCCGGGGGGCGGGAGCTGGAAATGAGCAGTTCTTC. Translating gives CASSRGAGAGNEQFF.

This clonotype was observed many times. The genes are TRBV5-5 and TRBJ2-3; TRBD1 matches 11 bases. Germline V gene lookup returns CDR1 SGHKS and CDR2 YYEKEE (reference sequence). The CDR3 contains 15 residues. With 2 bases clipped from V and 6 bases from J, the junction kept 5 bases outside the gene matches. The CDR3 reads CASSFWDRGSDTQYF. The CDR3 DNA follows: TGTGCCAGCAGCTTTTGGGACAGGGGGTCGGATACGCAGTATTTT.

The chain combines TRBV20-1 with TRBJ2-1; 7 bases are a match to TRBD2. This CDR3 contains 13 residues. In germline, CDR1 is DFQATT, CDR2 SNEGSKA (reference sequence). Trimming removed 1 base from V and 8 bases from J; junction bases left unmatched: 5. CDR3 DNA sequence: TGCAGTGCTAGAGCTAGCGGCCCGTATGAGCAGTTCTTC. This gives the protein CSARASGPYEQFF.

CDR3 amino acids: CASSSWEPTETQYF. The CDR3 coding sequence is TGTGCCAGCAGCTCCTGGGAGCCTACAGAGACCCAGTACTTC. This chain connects TRBV11-3 to TRBJ2-5, with D possibly TRBD2 on 5 matching bases. CDR1 and CDR2 (germline): SGHNT, YENEEA. This CDR3 is 14 amino acids long. V lost 4 bases to trimming and J lost 4 bases, with 13 bases between them.

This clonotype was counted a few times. The DNA for the CDR3 is TGTGCCAGCAGCCAAGATTTTCCAGATACGCAGTATTTT. Encoded protein: CASSQDFPDTQYF. This chain joins TRBV4-2 and TRBJ2-3; D remains ambiguous. Per germline, CDR1 LGHNA and CDR2 YNFKEQ. Deletions cut 0 bases from V and 4 bases from J, with 5 bases between. The CDR3 runs 13 residues.

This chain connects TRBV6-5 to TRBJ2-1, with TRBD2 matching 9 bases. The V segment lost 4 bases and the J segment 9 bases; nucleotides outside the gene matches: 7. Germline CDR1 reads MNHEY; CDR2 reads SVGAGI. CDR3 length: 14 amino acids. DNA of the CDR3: TGTGCCAGCAGTTTAAGCGGGAGGAGAGGTGAGCAGTTCTTC. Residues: CASSLSGRRGEQFF.

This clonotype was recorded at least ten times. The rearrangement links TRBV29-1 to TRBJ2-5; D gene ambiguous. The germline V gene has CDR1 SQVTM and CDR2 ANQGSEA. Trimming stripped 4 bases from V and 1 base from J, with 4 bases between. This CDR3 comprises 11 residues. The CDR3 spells CSVAPQETQYF. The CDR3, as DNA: TGCAGCGTTGCCCCCCAAGAGACCCAGTACTTC.

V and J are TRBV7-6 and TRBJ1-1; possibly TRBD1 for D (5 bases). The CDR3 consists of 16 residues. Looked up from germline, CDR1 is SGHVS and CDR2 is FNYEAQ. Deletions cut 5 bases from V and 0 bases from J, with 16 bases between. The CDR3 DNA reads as TGTGCCAGCAGCCCCCGCTGGGGGGAATTGAACACTGAAGCTTTCTTT. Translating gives CASSPRWGELNTEAFF.

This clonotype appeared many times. The CDR3 here is CARVGGEVSYEQYF. The DNA of the CDR3 is TGTGCCAGGGTCGGAGGGGAGGTCTCCTACGAGCAGTACTTC. This sequence joins TRBV21-1 and TRBJ2-7; TRBD2, the D gene given by the table, was not confirmed from the DNA. TRBV21-1 is designated a pseudogene. The CDR3 has 14 residues.

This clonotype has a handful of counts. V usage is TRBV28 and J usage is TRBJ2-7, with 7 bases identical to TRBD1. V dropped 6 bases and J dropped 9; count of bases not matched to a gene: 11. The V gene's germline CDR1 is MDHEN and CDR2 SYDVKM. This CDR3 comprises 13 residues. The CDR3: CASRQDRAAAQYF. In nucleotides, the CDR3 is TGTGCCAGCAGACAAGACAGGGCTGCTGCGCAGTACTTC.